What follows are 30 T cell receptor beta chains derived from one specimen sequenced in a study of Graves' ophthalmopathy and Graves' hyperthyroidism. Scientists amplified the TCR beta CDR3 regions from RNA transcripts. HTBI-primed first-round RT-PCR preceded second-round multiplex PCR. MiXCR, applied by TCRdb to the multiplex PCR reads, yields one record per CDR3 protein. The table includes almost 750,000 distinct CDR3 sequences, roughly 40% detected once. Sequencing used peripheral blood. These receptors came from an adult man with Graves' ophthalmopathy.

This clonotype was counted only a few times. CDR3 in amino acids: CASSSTRGMNTEAFF. The CDR3 DNA is TGTGCCAGCAGCTCGACAAGAGGCATGAACACTGAAGCTTTCTTT. J is TRBJ1-1 and V is TRBV7-9; D is undetermined. With 4 bases removed from V and 0 bases from J, the gap between germline ends came to 12 bases. The CDR3 is 15 residues long. Germline V gene lookup returns CDR1 SEHNR and CDR2 FQNEAQ (reference sequence).

This chain joins TRBV12-3 or TRBV12-4 and TRBJ1-5; 9 nucleotides line up with TRBD1. This CDR3 spans 15 amino acids. Losses at the gene ends were 6 bases for V and 6 bases for J; bases not matched to a gene: 9. This CDR3 reads CASSDTGGGGQPQHF. Written as DNA, the CDR3 is TGTGCCAGCAGCGATACAGGGGGCGGGGGTCAGCCCCAGCATTTT.

V and J are TRBV24-1 and TRBJ1-2; a weak D match, TRBD1 (5 bases). The V gene's germline CDR1 is KGHDR and CDR2 SFDVKD. The CDR3 sequence is 17 residues long. The germline V and J ends were trimmed by 12 bases and 3 bases, with 28 bases remaining between them. CDR3 in amino acids: CAWSVRGNVHKDYGYTF. CDR3 DNA sequence: TGTGCCTGGAGTGTACGGGGGAATGTTCATAAAGACTATGGCTACACCTTC.

This clonotype was observed a handful of times. The rearrangement joins TRBV7-9 to TRBJ1-2, with D unclear. The germline CDR1 and CDR2 sequences are SEHNR and FQNEAQ (reference sequence). The CDR3 is 14 amino acids. V was trimmed by 3 bases and J by 1 base, leaving 9 bases between them. CDR3 amino acids: CASSLAGVNYGYTF. The CDR3 DNA reads as TGTGCCAGCAGCTTGGCCGGGGTTAACTATGGCTACACCTTC.

The chain employs TRBV7-2 and TRBJ1-2, with D tentatively TRBD1 (5 bases). CDR1 is SGHTA, CDR2 FQGNSA, per germline. V dropped 0 bases and J dropped 12 bases, with 14 bases sitting between them. The length of the CDR3 is 13 residues. In DNA, the CDR3 is TGTGCCAGCAGCTTAGCTACAGGTTCTGGAAACACCTTC. Translating it yields CASSLATGSGNTF.

This clonotype came up a few times. V usage is TRBV6-6 and J usage is TRBJ1-5, with TRBD1 matching 9 bases. The CDR3 extends over 14 amino acids. The germline CDR1 and CDR2 sequences are MNHNY and SVGAGI (reference sequence). The junction had 8 bases not matched to a gene; V was cut back by 7 bases and J by 7 bases. Here the CDR3 DNA reads TGTGCCAGCACCCGACAGGGGGTAGGGCAGCCCCAGCATTTT. Amino acid sequence: CASTRQGVGQPQHF.

This clonotype was recorded many times. This chain links TRBV10-2 with TRBJ2-7; D call uncertain. The CDR3 runs to 12 residues. Trimming shortened V by 4 bases and J by 4 bases, and 8 bases separated the two germline ends. Germline loops: CDR1 WSHSY, CDR2 SAAADI. CDR3 in DNA: TGCGCCAGCAGTGTTAATAAATACGAGCAGTACTTC. Translation: CASSVNKYEQYF.

This chain joins TRBV2 and TRBJ1-5; possibly TRBD1 for D (6 bases). The germline CDR1 and CDR2 sequences are SNHLY and FYNNEI. Trimming cost V 5 bases and J 0 bases, with 14 bases left between them. CDR3 length: 16 residues. Here the CDR3 DNA reads TGTGCCAGCAGTTCGTACGGACAGATTAGCAATCAGCCCCAGCATTTT. Amino acid sequence: CASSSYGQISNQPQHF.

The chain couples TRBV25-1 to TRBJ1-2, with 9 bases identical to TRBD1. The V segment lost 5 bases and the J segment 7 bases; nucleotides outside the gene matches: 5. Germline CDR1 and CDR2: MGHDK and SYGVNS. The CDR3 length is 13 residues. CDR3 DNA sequence: TGTGCCAGCAGTTCCTGGGACAGGGTTGGCTACACCTTC. Amino acids: CASSSWDRVGYTF.

A word on this clonotype: A read error may produce the germline difference seen at one junction end. In nucleotides, the CDR3 is TGTGCCAGCAGCTTAGCTGGAAACTATGGCTGCACCTTC. It translates to CASSLAGNYGCTF. This sequence joins TRBV7-9 and TRBJ1-2; D is unclear. From germline, CDR1 is SEHNR and CDR2 FQNEAQ (reference sequence). The CDR3 covers 13 residues.

This clonotype was counted between two and nine times. V is TRBV24-1 and J is TRBJ2-5, with D tentatively TRBD2 (5 bases). Trimming took off 4 bases at V and 2 bases at J, with 13 bases between the two ends. CDR3 length equals 15 residues. The germline CDR1 and CDR2 sequences are KGHDR and SFDVKD. The CDR3 coding sequence is TGTGCCACCAGTGACCTTGGCGGGCCACAAGAGACCCAGTACTTC. This codes for CATSDLGGPQETQYF.

As concerns this clonotype: This may be a read error: a much more frequent sequence differs by one nucleotide. The final CDR3 position lacks the conserved phenylalanine or tryptophan, pointing to a likely read error. The V call is TRBV13, the J call TRBJ1-1; no clear D gene. Germline V gene data show CDR1 as PRHDT and CDR2 as FYEKMQ (reference sequence). Trimming removed 1 base at V and 4 bases at J, with 13 bases between. The CDR3 covers 15 residues. The CDR3 DNA follows: TGTGCCAGCAGCTTAGTAGGGAGCTTGGGCACTGAAGCTTTCTCT. This translates into CASSLVGSLGTEAFS.

The chain combines TRBV20-1 with TRBJ1-2; the match to TRBD1 covers 9 bases. Trimming cost V 3 bases and J 7 bases; bases outside gene matches: 9. Germline V gene lookup returns CDR1 DFQATT and CDR2 SNEGSKA (reference sequence). The CDR3 runs to 14 residues. CDR3 protein: CSASQTGGRRGYTF. The CDR3 DNA is TGCAGTGCTAGTCAGACAGGGGGGCGACGTGGCTACACCTTC.

This clonotype was picked up a small number of times. The chain is built from TRBV9 and TRBJ2-6; 8 bases line up with TRBD1. The CDR3 contains 17 residues. The germline V gene has CDR1 SGDLS and CDR2 YYNGEE. The ends lost 0 bases at V and 0 bases at J; junction bases unmatched: 2. The CDR3, as DNA: TGTGCCAGCAGCGTAGACGACAGGGGCTCTGGGGCCAACGTCCTGACTTTC. Its protein product is CASSVDDRGSGANVLTF.

V gene TRBV7-9 combines with J gene TRBJ2-5; D is perhaps TRBD1 or TRBD2 (5 bases each). The CDR3 length is 15 residues. Germline lookup yields CDR1 SEHNR and CDR2 FQNEAQ (reference sequence). With 2 bases removed from V and 4 bases from J, the gap between germline ends came to 14 bases. The CDR3: CASSLIAGASETQYF. CDR3 DNA sequence: TGTGCCAGCAGCTTAATAGCCGGGGCCTCAGAGACCCAGTACTTC.

The rearrangement uses TRBV15 and TRBJ2-1; D is perhaps TRBD2 (6 bases). V lost 4 bases and J 1 base, leaving 23 bases between the germline ends. The CDR3 is made up of 19 amino acids. The germline CDR1 and CDR2 sequences are LNHNV and YYDKDF (reference sequence). The CDR3: CATSTEITQLAVSYNEQFF. In DNA form, the CDR3 reads TGTGCCACCAGCACAGAGATAACCCAATTAGCGGTATCCTACAATGAGCAGTTCTTC.

This clonotype has a handful of counts. V and J are TRBV10-3 and TRBJ2-1; 14 bases are shared with TRBD2. The V gene's germline CDR1 is ENHRY and CDR2 SYGVKD. V was clipped by 10 bases and J by 10 bases; unmatched bases: 3. CDR3 length equals 12 residues. The CDR3 reads CASGTSGSEQFF. The CDR3, as DNA: TGTGCCAGCGGGACTAGCGGGAGCGAGCAGTTCTTC.

At least ten counts were recorded for this clonotype. The gene calls are TRBV7-3 and TRBJ2-6; D is perhaps TRBD1 (6 bases). The V gene's germline CDR1 is SGHTA and CDR2 FQGTGA. This CDR3 spans 16 amino acids. Trimming shortened V by 1 base and J by 2 bases, and 9 bases separated the two germline ends. The chain's CDR3 is CASSLKWTAGANVLTF. The CDR3 DNA reads as TGTGCCAGCAGCTTAAAGTGGACAGCTGGGGCCAACGTCCTGACTTTC.

This clonotype was observed a few times. V gene TRBV2 combines with J gene TRBJ2-7, with a tentative D call TRBD1 (8 bases). The CDR3 is 15 amino acids. Trimming took 6 bases from V and 5 from J, leaving 20 bases between them. Germline CDR1 SNHLY, CDR2 FYNNEI. CDR3 amino acids: CASSRDRTRIHEQYF. The CDR3 DNA follows: TGTGCCAGCAGCAGGGACAGGACTAGGATCCACGAGCAGTACTTC. The whole variable domain, filled in from reference TRBV2 and TRBJ2-7, reads EPEVTQTPSHQVTQMGQEVILRCVPISNHLYFYWYRQILGQKVEFLVSFYNNEISEKSEIFDDQFSVERPDGSNFTLKIRSTKLEDSAMYFCASSRDRTRIHEQYFGPGTRLTVT.

The genes are TRBV24-1 and TRBJ2-2; TRBD1 matches 9 bases. After removal of 3 bases from V and 6 bases from J, the junction contained 10 bases not matched to a gene. Germline V lookup: CDR1 KGHDR, CDR2 SFDVKD. The CDR3 totals 17 residues. The CDR3 spells CATSDLRTGEVPGELFF. The CDR3 region has the DNA TGTGCCACCAGTGATCTAAGGACAGGGGAAGTTCCCGGGGAGCTGTTTTTT.

This clonotype was observed at least ten times. The rearrangement links TRBV7-9 to TRBJ1-2; no definite D call. Germline values: CDR1 SEHNR, CDR2 FQNEAQ (reference sequence). Trimming removed 5 bases at V and 7 bases at J, with 11 bases between. The CDR3 loop spans 12 amino acids. The CDR3 nucleotides are TGTGCCAGCAGCCACGGTCTGGGTGGCTACACCTTC. Encoded protein: CASSHGLGGYTF. The complete variable domain, with remaining parts taken from reference TRBV7-9 and TRBJ1-2, reads DTGVSQNPRHKITKRGQNVTFRCDPISEHNRLYWYRQTLGQGPEFLTYFQNEAQLEKSRLLSDRFSAERPKGSFSTLEIQRTEQGDSAMYLCASSHGLGGYTFGSGTRLTVV.

The chain combines TRBV10-3 with TRBJ2-2, with TRBD1 matching 10 bases. The CDR3 runs to 17 residues. V shed 3 bases and J 0 bases; nucleotides not matched to a gene: 4. Germline values: CDR1 ENHRY, CDR2 SYGVKD. The CDR3 loop reads CAISDPGQGANTGELFF. CDR3 coding DNA: TGTGCCATCAGTGACCCCGGACAGGGGGCGAACACCGGGGAGCTGTTTTTT.

This clonotype occurred many times. The chain recombines TRBV11-2 with TRBJ2-7; D unresolved. Germline CDR1 SGHAT, CDR2 FQNNGV. CDR3 size: 13 residues. V gave up 2 bases and J gave up 2 bases, with 7 bases separating them. The CDR3 sequence is CASSLMMAYEQYF. CDR3 sequence (DNA): TGTGCCAGCAGCTTAATGATGGCCTACGAGCAGTACTTC.

V and J are TRBV24-1 and TRBJ2-7; 9 nucleotides align to TRBD2. CDR3 length equals 15 residues. The germline V gene has CDR1 KGHDR and CDR2 SFDVKD. Losses at the gene ends were 4 bases for V and 6 bases for J; bases not matched to a gene: 9. The CDR3 region has the DNA TGTGCCACCAGTGACCCCGGGACTAGCAAAGGCGAGCAGTACTTC. Its translation: CATSDPGTSKGEQYF.

V is TRBV11-1 and J is TRBJ2-7; 11 nucleotides align to TRBD1. Germline V gives CDR1 SGHAT, CDR2 FQDESV (reference sequence). Trimming took 5 bases from V and 6 from J; bases not matched to a gene: 9. This CDR3 spans 15 amino acids. The DNA of the CDR3 is TGTGCCAGCAGCATTGGACAGGGGGCCTTGGGCGAGCAGTACTTC. It specifies CASSIGQGALGEQYF.

J is TRBJ1-5 and V is TRBV10-3; TRBD1 matches at 11 bases. The CDR3 totals 13 residues. Trimming cost V 6 bases and J 14 bases; bases outside gene matches: 9. The germline CDR1 and CDR2 sequences are ENHRY and SYGVKD. The CDR3 DNA sequence: TGTGCCATCAGAGGGACAGGGGGTCAATACGAGCATTTT. Translation gives CAIRGTGGQYEHF.

This clonotype has only a few counts. J is TRBJ1-2 and V is TRBV6-1; no clear D. This CDR3 is built from 13 residues. CDR1 is MNHNS and CDR2 is SASEGT in the germline V gene. The ends were cut back, 6 bases at V and 8 bases at J, with 16 bases in the middle. The CDR3 nucleotides are TGTGCCAGCAGGCTTAGCGGGGTAGAGGGCTACACCTTC. Translated, it gives CASRLSGVEGYTF.

With respect to this clonotype: This sequence may be a read error, since a much larger clone differs from it by one base. This chain joins TRBV2 and TRBJ2-7, with D unclear. Per germline, CDR1 SNHLY and CDR2 FYNNEI. The CDR3 consists of 11 residues. Trimming stripped 7 bases from V and 9 bases from J, with 13 bases between. CDR3 nucleotide sequence: TGTGCCAGCAAGCAGCCGCACGGGCAGTACTTC. Its protein product is CASKQPHGQYF.

This clonotype showed up many times. The chain employs TRBV6-6 and TRBJ1-5, with TRBD1 matching 8 bases. V lost 2 bases, J lost 7 bases, and 4 bases stayed unmatched. Germline values: CDR1 MNHNY, CDR2 SVGAGI (reference sequence). The CDR3 totals 14 residues. CDR3 sequence reads: CASSYGQGRQPQHF. In DNA, the CDR3 is TGTGCCAGCAGTTACGGACAGGGACGGCAGCCCCAGCATTTT.

The gene calls are TRBV25-1 and TRBJ2-2; 7 bases are shared with TRBD1. The germline V gene has CDR1 MGHDK and CDR2 SYGVNS. V shed 5 bases, J shed 0 bases, and the junction held 9 bases outside the gene matches. This CDR3 contains 17 residues. The CDR3 here is CASSSQPGTANTGELFF. The CDR3, as DNA: TGTGCCAGCAGTTCCCAACCAGGGACAGCGAACACCGGGGAGCTGTTTTTT.